This TCR beta chain was obtained from a study of lung T cells in sarcoidosis with Löfgren's syndrome. Across the study: Sarcoidosis features CD4+ T cell accumulation in bronchoalveolar lavage fluid. Repertoire analyses centered on Löfgren's syndrome patients. Study-wide results and limits: Versus controls, Löfgren's syndrome patients reportedly showed TRAV12-1 and TRBV2 as most expanded. Shared TRAV12-1 and TRBV2 CDR3 motifs were reported across several patients.

CDR1 and CDR2 (germline): SGHVS, FNYEAQ. CDR3 length: 15 residues. TCRdb used MiXCR to reprocess the reads, holding one entry per CDR3 protein. The sample has 3,200 or so distinct CDR3 sequences, about a sixth seen once. For this clonotype: What it recognizes is unknown. Germline and junction disagree at one end, which may indicate a read error.

V gene TRBV7-6 combines with J gene TRBJ1-4; no clear D. The receptor's source is a human donor with sarcoidosis (Löfgren's syndrome or another form), or a control subject (not recorded which). Sequencing was performed on CD4+ T cells from bronchoalveolar lavage. The chain's CDR3 is CASSFSHDRNEELFF. The CDR3 DNA reads TGTGCCAGCAGTTTCTCTCATGATCGGAATGAAGAACTGTTTTTT.